This T cell receptor beta chain was sequenced for a study of T cells in Graves' hyperthyroidism and ophthalmopathy (dated by TCRdb to the late 2010s). Notes on the research overall: Peripheral blood was collected at initial diagnosis, before any treatment. Once sampling was done, hyperthyroidism patients were given methimazole at a starting dose of 30 mg daily, whereas ophthalmopathy patients were given high-dose intravenous methylprednisolone. The 95 to 100 discovery patients were divided at random into training and test sets in a 7:3 ratio. According to the paper, TCR Vbeta CDR3 sequencing was carried out on more than 120 peripheral blood samples, which came from over 40 ophthalmopathy, around 74 hyperthyroidism and approximately 17 progressor patients. Whether ophthalmopathy could be predicted prospectively was tested in an independent validation cohort made up of roughly 19 hyperthyroidism patients plus 17 patients who later progressed to ophthalmopathy. To identify TCR V-J signatures that set the groups apart, the researchers used a discovery cohort of approximately 98 patients, made up of some 41 with Graves' ophthalmopathy and 57 with stable Graves' hyperthyroidism. In roughly six Graves' hyperthyroidism patients, the study also compared T-cell repertoires from thyroid tissue with T-cell repertoires from blood. The full study reports these points: Blood samples also contained most of the expanded thyroid clonotypes (frequency above 0.001), which suggests that blood repertoires may reflect thyroid immune responses. A model built on a 13 V-J signature distinguished ophthalmopathy from stable hyperthyroidism, reaching 87.88% sensitivity and around 81% specificity in cross-validation and 80%/75% in testing. During validation, the model predicted progression to ophthalmopathy a median of around six months ahead of onset, with approximately 71% sensitivity and 72% to 80% specificity. No statistical method was used to fix the sample size in advance, and group allocation was not hidden from the investigators.

Amplification of TCR beta CDR3 regions was carried out from RNA transcripts. The TCR CDR3 was subjected to a first round of RT-PCR using the HTBI primer set and the Qiagen OneStep RT-PCR kit. Libraries were constructed in a second round of multiplex PCR, after which size selection and purification were carried out. Libraries were sequenced paired-end with 100 bp reads on an Illumina HiSeq2000. In the paper's pipeline: Raw data were processed with SOAPnuke, discarding reads with adapters, uncalled bases, mean Phred below 15, or no exact constant-primer or identifier match. High-quality paired reads were merged with COPE v1.2.5, and unique nucleotide sequences were defined as clonotypes. Clonotypes were aligned to IMGT TRBV, TRBD and TRBJ reference segments using MiTCR v1.1. The analysis was restricted to V-J combinations with a frequency above 0.0001, which together covered 99.2% of the repertoires. The TCS score was defined as F50 (clonal expansion) divided by E x V (chaos), with BLOSUM62-based TCRdist calculated between CDR3 peptides within each V-J. Welch's t-statistics and random forest reduced fewer than 550 V-J features to 13, which were used in a naive Bayes classifier (R e1071). Using fastp at Q25 and MiXCR, TCRdb reprocessed the public reads and kept productive beta chains. A single entry per CDR3 protein holds the most common genes and DNA from its merged rows. The V and J calls were determined by TCRdb, not by the authors. This sample holds fewer than 550,000 distinct CDR3 sequences; approximately 14% were observed only once. Roughly 7.4% of the sample is held by the ten biggest clonotypes.

Notes on this clonotype: Which antigen it targets is not known. Base-call qualities are not available, and no considerably larger clone is one nucleotide away.

V lost 8 bases and J lost 2 bases; the stretch between them is 27 bases long. Taken from the germline V gene (reference sequence), the CDR1 and CDR2 loops are MNHEY and SMNVEV. The CDR3 contains 18 residues, cysteine and phenylalanine counted. Just CDR3 DNA is preserved here, 54 bases in frame from base 1. Stable Graves' hyperthyroidism was defined as no progression to ophthalmopathy during 18 months of follow-up. Hyperthyroidism patients were newly diagnosed, had a disease duration of under 2 months, and were aged 18 to 65 years. Patients with uncontrolled infections, other autoimmune diseases, pregnancy or lactation were excluded. Diagnoses were based on clinical symptoms, serum thyroxine and TRAb, thyroid ultrasound and orbital computed tomography. PBMCs were isolated from about 10 ml of fresh peripheral blood by Ficoll-Paque density gradient centrifugation. Total RNA was extracted using Trizol reagent, and RNA quality was assessed on an Agilent 2100 Bioanalyzer.

The chain is assembled from TRBV27 and TRBJ2-5; TRBD1 is a possible D gene, resting on 6 matching bases. The sequencing input was blood. The sequence was collected from a woman aged 18-29 years with Graves' hyperthyroidism. CDR3 region: CASRVGVPRGKPQETQYF. Here is the DNA: TGTGCCAGCCGAGTCGGGGTACCCAGGGGCAAACCTCAAGAGACCCAGTACTTC.